What follows are 22 T cell receptor beta chains derived from one specimen sequenced in a study of regulatory and conventional T cells in RAG deficiency. Generated by immunoSEQ multiplex PCR, the TCRdb table keeps only in-frame clones and is missing some. Seen here are approximately 10,000 clones, about 93% observed once, and the top ten hold about 1.5%. Blood CD4+ CD25-low CD127-high conventional T cells supplied the genomic DNA template. Sequencing was done on a sample of CD4+ effector T cells sorted from blood. These receptors were obtained from a human donor with RAG deficiency presenting as severe combined immunodeficiency.

This clone is a singleton in its sample. This chain connects TRBV11-2 to TRBJ1-2; 8 nucleotides align to TRBD1. V was pared by 4 bases and J by 6 bases, with 1 base of the junction left unmatched. The germline gives CDR1 SGHAT, CDR2 FQNNGV. The CDR3 runs 12 residues. CDR3 residues: CASSSTGDGYTF. The CDR3 nucleotides read TGTGCCAGCAGCTCGACAGGGGATGGCTACACCTTC.

DNA of the CDR3: TGTGCCAGTAGTATATGGGGCACAGATACGCAGTATTTT. Translation gives CASSIWGTDTQYF. The rearrangement joins TRBV19 to TRBJ2-3, with D hard to call. The germline V and J ends were trimmed by 2 bases and 1 base, with 4 bases remaining between them. The germline V gene encodes CDR1 LNHDA and CDR2 SQIVND (reference sequence). CDR3 length equals 13 residues.

The rearrangement joins TRBV27 to TRBJ2-1; 12 bases fit TRBD2. The CDR3 runs 19 residues. Per the germline V gene, CDR1 is MNHEY and CDR2 is SMNVEV (reference sequence). V was clipped by 2 bases and J by 0 bases; unmatched bases: 8. CDR3 sequence (DNA): TGTGCCAGCAGTTTACTGGGACTAGCGGGTCCGAGCTCCTACAATGAGCAGTTCTTC. Its protein product is CASSLLGLAGPSSYNEQFF.

The V call is TRBV6-6, the J call TRBJ2-3; 7 nucleotides agree with TRBD1. Trimming took 0 bases from V and 4 from J; bases not matched to a gene: 7. The germline CDR1 and CDR2 sequences are MNHNY and SVGAGI (reference sequence). The CDR3 consists of 16 residues. CDR3 in amino acids: CASSYSGQAVPDTQYF. The CDR3 DNA reads TGTGCCAGCAGTTACTCTGGACAGGCTGTTCCAGATACGCAGTATTTT.

This chain joins TRBV7-8 and TRBJ2-3; possibly TRBD1 for D (6 bases). Germline CDR1 reads SGHVS; CDR2 reads FQNEAQ. This CDR3 contains 14 residues. V lost 1 base and J 5 bases, leaving 10 bases between the germline ends. The CDR3 DNA reads as TGTGCCAGCAGCTTAGTGGGGGCGGGAGATACGCAGTATTTT. Translation: CASSLVGAGDTQYF.

The chain links TRBV19 to TRBJ1-1, with D perhaps matching TRBD1 (5 bases). Between the trimmed V and J ends, which lost 3 bases and 1 base, there was a span of 12 bases. CDR3 length: 15 amino acids. Germline assignment: CDR1 LNHDA and CDR2 SQIVND (reference sequence). The chain's CDR3 is CASSMGGGANTEAFF. The CDR3 DNA is TGTGCCAGTAGTATGGGAGGAGGGGCGAACACTGAAGCTTTCTTT.

V gene TRBV6-5 combines with J gene TRBJ2-7; TRBD1 matches 7 bases. Per germline, CDR1 MNHEY and CDR2 SVGAGI. The CDR3 sequence is 16 residues long. Trimming cost V 2 bases and J 4 bases; bases outside gene matches: 11. The CDR3 sequence: CASSYGYPTGMYEQYF. For the CDR3, the DNA is TGTGCCAGCAGTTACGGGTACCCGACAGGGATGTACGAGCAGTACTTC.

The V and J genes are TRBV7-2 and TRBJ2-4; TRBD2 agrees at 7 bases. CDR3 size: 17 residues. CDR1 and CDR2 from the germline V gene are SGHTA and FQGNSA. V dropped 5 bases and J dropped 1; count of bases not matched to a gene: 11. The CDR3 reads CASSLLGGGLAKNIQYF. CDR3 nucleotide sequence: TGTGCCAGCAGCCTTCTGGGGGGAGGGTTGGCCAAAAACATTCAGTACTTC.

The genes are TRBV9 and TRBJ1-4; possible D gene TRBD1, 5 bases. Germline CDR1 SGDLS, CDR2 YYNGEE. V lost 4 bases and J lost 7, with 17 bases in between. This CDR3 has 15 residues. CDR3: CASSSTDSGGEKLFF. The CDR3 DNA reads TGTGCCAGCAGCTCTACCGACAGCGGAGGTGAAAAACTGTTTTTT.

V usage is TRBV5-1 and J usage is TRBJ2-7; a possible D gene is TRBD1 (5 bases). Germline loops: CDR1 SGHRS, CDR2 YFSETQ. The CDR3 is 14 amino acids. Trimming removed 0 bases at V and 0 bases at J, with 7 bases between. The CDR3 nucleotides read TGCGCCAGCAGCTTGGCCGACAGCTCCTACGAGCAGTACTTC. Amino acids: CASSLADSSYEQYF.

The rearrangement uses TRBV11-3 and TRBJ2-2, with D maybe TRBD1 (6 bases). The ends were cut back, 5 bases at V and 6 bases at J, with 10 bases in the middle. Germline values: CDR1 SGHNT, CDR2 YENEEA. There are 13 residues in the CDR3. CDR3: CASSPQGPGELFF. The CDR3 DNA reads TGTGCCAGCAGCCCACAGGGCCCCGGGGAGCTGTTTTTT.

V gene TRBV9 combines with J gene TRBJ2-6; D may be TRBD1 (6 bases). Germline assignment: CDR1 SGDLS and CDR2 YYNGEE. With 1 base removed from V and 4 bases from J, the gap between germline ends came to 9 bases. The CDR3 loop spans 15 amino acids. CDR3 sequence (DNA): TGTGCCAGCAGCGTAACAGGGAGCGGGGCCAACGTCCTGACTTTC. Its translation is CASSVTGSGANVLTF.

The chain has TRBV7-2 and TRBJ2-5; no clear D. V was clipped by 4 bases and J by 5 bases, with 11 bases between them. The germline V gene encodes CDR1 SGHTA and CDR2 FQGNSA. There are 13 residues in the CDR3. The CDR3 spells CASSSGPQETQYF. DNA of the CDR3: TGTGCCAGCAGCTCCGGGCCTCAGGAGACCCAGTACTTC.

There are a few counts of this clone. V gene TRBV6-6 combines with J gene TRBJ2-1; 7 nucleotides line up with TRBD1. Germline CDR1 reads MNHNY; CDR2 reads SVGAGI (reference sequence). The CDR3 loop spans 14 amino acids. The ends lost 4 bases at V and 8 bases at J; junction bases unmatched: 8. This chain's CDR3 is CASSSQGPLDEQFF. CDR3 DNA sequence: TGTGCCAGCAGTTCACAGGGGCCCCTGGATGAGCAGTTCTTC.

The chain couples TRBV6-5 to TRBJ2-5; 8 nucleotides align to TRBD2. The CDR3 runs to 13 residues. Germline CDR1 reads MNHEY; CDR2 reads SVGAGI. V shed 4 bases and J 4 bases; nucleotides not matched to a gene: 2. The CDR3: CASSWLAGETQYF. The CDR3 DNA reads TGTGCCAGCAGTTGGCTAGCGGGAGAGACCCAGTACTTC.

The rearrangement uses TRBV6-6 and TRBJ1-2; D call uncertain. V lost 2 bases, J lost 2 bases, and 15 bases lay in between. CDR3 length: 16 amino acids. The germline V gene has CDR1 MNHNY and CDR2 SVGAGI (reference sequence). The CDR3 region has the DNA TGTGCCAGCAGTTACATACCGGGCGGTGCCAACTATGGCTACACCTTC. Amino acid sequence: CASSYIPGGANYGYTF.

V is TRBV5-4 and J is TRBJ2-5, with D uncertain. Trimming took off 0 bases at V and 0 bases at J, with 12 bases between the two ends. This CDR3 comprises 16 residues. Germline CDR1 and CDR2: SGHNT and YYREEE (reference sequence). This CDR3 reads CASSLGPSGYQETQYF. In nucleotides, the CDR3 is TGTGCCAGCAGCTTGGGACCGTCAGGTTACCAAGAGACCCAGTACTTC.

The J gene is TRBJ2-5, the V gene TRBV5-4; 10 bases agree with TRBD1. The CDR3 extends over 14 amino acids. The germline CDR1 and CDR2 sequences are SGHNT and YYREEE (reference sequence). Unmatched junction bases numbered 5, after V lost 4 bases and J lost 5 bases. This chain's CDR3 is CASSRDRGGETQYF. CDR3 DNA sequence: TGTGCCAGCAGCCGGGACAGGGGAGGGGAGACCCAGTACTTC.

The gene calls are TRBV27 and TRBJ2-7, with 12 bases identical to TRBD1. The junction had 10 bases not matched to a gene; V was cut back by 5 bases and J by 5 bases. In germline, CDR1 is MNHEY, CDR2 SMNVEV (reference sequence). The CDR3 length is 16 residues. The CDR3 region is CASSPPPGQGANEQYF. For the CDR3, the DNA is TGTGCCAGCAGTCCTCCCCCGGGACAGGGGGCGAACGAGCAGTACTTC.

V and J are TRBV2 and TRBJ2-5, with D possibly being TRBD1 (6 bases). The CDR3 is 14 amino acids. Germline V lookup: CDR1 SNHLY, CDR2 FYNNEI. Trimming took off 6 bases at V and 5 bases at J, with 16 bases between the two ends. CDR3 nucleotide sequence: TGTGCCAGCAGAAGACAGGTCCTGGGGGAGACCCAGTACTTC. Its translation: CASRRQVLGETQYF.

The chain links TRBV20-1 to TRBJ2-7, with no clear D. The CDR3 has 11 residues. Trimming stripped 0 bases from V and 2 bases from J, with 2 bases between. CDR1 is DFQATT, CDR2 SNEGSKA, per germline (reference sequence). CDR3 region: CSAREAYEQYF. In nucleotides, the CDR3 is TGCAGTGCTAGAGAGGCCTACGAGCAGTACTTC.

This chain uses TRBV29-1 with TRBJ2-5, with unresolved D. This CDR3 has 10 amino acids. Germline CDR1 reads SQVTM; CDR2 reads ANQGSEA. V lost 3 bases to trimming and J lost 1 base, with 0 bases between them. The DNA for the CDR3 is TGCAGCGTTGACCAAGAGACCCAGTACTTC. Its translation: CSVDQETQYF.